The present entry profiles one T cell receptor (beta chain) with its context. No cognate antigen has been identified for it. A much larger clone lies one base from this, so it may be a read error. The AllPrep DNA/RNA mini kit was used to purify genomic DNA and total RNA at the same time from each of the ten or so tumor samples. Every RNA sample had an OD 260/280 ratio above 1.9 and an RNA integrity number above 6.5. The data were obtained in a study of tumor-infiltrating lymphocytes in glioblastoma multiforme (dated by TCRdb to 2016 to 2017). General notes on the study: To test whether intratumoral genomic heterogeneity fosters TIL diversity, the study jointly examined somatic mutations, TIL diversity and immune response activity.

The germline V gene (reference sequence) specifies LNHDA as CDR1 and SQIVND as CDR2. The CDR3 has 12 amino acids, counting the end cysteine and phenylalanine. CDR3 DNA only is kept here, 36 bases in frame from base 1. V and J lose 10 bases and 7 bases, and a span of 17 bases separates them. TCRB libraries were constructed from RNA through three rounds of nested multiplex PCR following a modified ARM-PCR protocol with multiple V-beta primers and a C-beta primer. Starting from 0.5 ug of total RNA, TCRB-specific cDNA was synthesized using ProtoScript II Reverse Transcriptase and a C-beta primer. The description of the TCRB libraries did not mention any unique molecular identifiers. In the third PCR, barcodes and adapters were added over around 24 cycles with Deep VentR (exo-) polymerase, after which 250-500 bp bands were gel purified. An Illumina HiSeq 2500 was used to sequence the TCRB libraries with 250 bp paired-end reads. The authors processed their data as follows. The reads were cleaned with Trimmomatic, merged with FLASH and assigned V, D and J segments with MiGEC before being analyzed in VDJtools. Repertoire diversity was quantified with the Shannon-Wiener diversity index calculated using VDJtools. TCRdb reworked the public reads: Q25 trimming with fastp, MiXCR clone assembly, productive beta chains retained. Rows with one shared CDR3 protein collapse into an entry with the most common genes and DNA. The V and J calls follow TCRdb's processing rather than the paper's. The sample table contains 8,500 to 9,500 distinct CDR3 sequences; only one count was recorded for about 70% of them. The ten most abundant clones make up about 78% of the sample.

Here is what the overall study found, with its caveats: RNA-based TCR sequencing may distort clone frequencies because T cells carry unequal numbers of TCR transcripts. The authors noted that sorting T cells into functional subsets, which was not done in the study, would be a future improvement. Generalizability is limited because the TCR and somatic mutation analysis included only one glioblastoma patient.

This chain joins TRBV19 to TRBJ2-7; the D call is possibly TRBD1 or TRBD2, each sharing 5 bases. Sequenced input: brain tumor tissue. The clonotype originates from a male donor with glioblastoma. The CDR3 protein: CATLRQRGEQYF. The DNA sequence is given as TGTGCCACCTTAAGACAGCGCGGGGAGCAGTACTTC.